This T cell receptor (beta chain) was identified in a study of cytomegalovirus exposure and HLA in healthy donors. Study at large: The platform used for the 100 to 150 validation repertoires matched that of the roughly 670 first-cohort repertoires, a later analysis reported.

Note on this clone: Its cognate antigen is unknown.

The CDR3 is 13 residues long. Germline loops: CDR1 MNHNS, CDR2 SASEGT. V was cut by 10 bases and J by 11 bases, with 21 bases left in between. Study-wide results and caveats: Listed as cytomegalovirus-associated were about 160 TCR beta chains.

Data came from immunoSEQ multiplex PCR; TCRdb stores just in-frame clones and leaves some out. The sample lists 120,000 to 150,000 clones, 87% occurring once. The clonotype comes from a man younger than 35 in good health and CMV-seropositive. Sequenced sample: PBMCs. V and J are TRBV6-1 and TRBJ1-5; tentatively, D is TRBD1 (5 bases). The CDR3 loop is CATVAGLGPTQHF. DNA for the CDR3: TGTGCCACCGTTGCAGGGTTGGGCCCGACCCAGCATTTT.